Below, one T cell receptor beta chain is given with its context. Germline-derived CDR1 and CDR2 are LNHDA and SQIVND (reference sequence). CDR3 length equals 16 residues. Between the trimmed V and J ends, which lost 7 bases and 3 bases, there was a span of 19 bases. This sample is part of a study of control samples from healthy donors and cancer patients. Some clones are missing from TCRdb's copy, which holds only in-frame ones; the method was immunoSEQ multiplex PCR. Of more than 110,000 clones in the sample, 92% were seen once. This sequence was found in a man aged 25-45 years in good health. Sequencing used blood. The chain employs TRBV19 and TRBJ1-5; D is perhaps TRBD1 (6 bases). The CDR3 DNA reads as TGTGCCAGTACGATAGATCGGGGGCAGCACAATCAGCCCCAGCATTTT. Translated, it gives CASTIDRGQHNQPQHF.